This entry lists 14 T cell receptor beta chains sequenced from one sample in a study of cytotoxic CD8 clonotypes in ibrutinib-treated CLL. Repertoires were generated with immunoSEQ multiplex PCR, while TCRdb's copy carries only in-frame clones and drops some. The sample holds roughly 28,000 clones, roughly 60% seen once. The specimen was PBMCs, collected before ibrutinib treatment. These receptors were obtained from a human donor with chronic lymphocytic leukemia.

There are a few counts of this clone. This chain uses TRBV28 with TRBJ2-3; TRBD1 matches 7 bases. The CDR3 covers 14 residues. Looked up from germline, CDR1 is MDHEN and CDR2 is SYDVKM. Trimming at V came to 5 bases and at J to 5 bases, leaving 7 bases not matched to a gene. DNA for the CDR3: TGTGCCAGCAGTCCTGACAGGGTTCAAGATACGCAGTATTTT. It codes for CASSPDRVQDTQYF.

CDR3 bases: TGTGCCATAAGGGCCGTGGGTCAGCCCCAGCATTTT. It specifies CAIRAVGQPQHF. The genes are TRBV10-3 and TRBJ1-5, with unresolved D. V lost 9 bases to trimming and J lost 6 bases, with 12 bases between them. Germline CDR1 ENHRY, CDR2 SYGVKD. The CDR3 has 12 amino acids.

This chain connects TRBV27 to TRBJ1-5, with D unclear. Germline V lookup: CDR1 MNHEY, CDR2 SMNVEV (reference sequence). The CDR3 has 13 residues. V gave up 5 bases and J gave up 6 bases, with 11 bases separating them. The CDR3 loop is CASSVGIGQPQHF. CDR3 sequence (DNA): TGTGCCAGCAGTGTAGGGATCGGTCAGCCCCAGCATTTT.

The J gene is TRBJ2-5, the V gene TRBV5-1, with D possibly TRBD1 on 5 matching bases. Deletions cut 8 bases from V and 1 base from J, with 9 bases between. Germline CDR1 reads SGHRS; CDR2 reads YFSETQ. This CDR3 is built from 12 residues. The CDR3 region is CASGQIQETQYF. CDR3 DNA: TGCGCCAGTGGACAAATCCAAGAGACCCAGTACTTC.

This chain connects TRBV6-1 to TRBJ1-2; the D is unclear. The CDR3 sequence is 14 residues long. The V and J ends lost 1 base and 4 bases respectively, with 10 bases between them. Germline assignment: CDR1 MNHNS and CDR2 SASEGT. The CDR3 DNA reads TGTGCCAGCAGTGAAGGGGGTTTTAGCTATGGCTACACCTTC. Translating gives CASSEGGFSYGYTF.

The V gene is TRBV27, the J gene TRBJ1-2, with TRBD1 matching over 10 bases. This CDR3 region has 16 residues. CDR1 MNHEY and CDR2 SMNVEV come from the germline V gene (reference sequence). The J segment lost 2 bases and the V segment lost 6 bases, leaving 9 bases of the junction unmatched. CDR3 sequence (DNA): TGTGCCAGCAGCACCGCCTGGGACAGGGGAAACTATGGCTACACCTTC. It translates to CASSTAWDRGNYGYTF.

This sequence joins TRBV6-1 and TRBJ1-2; perhaps TRBD1 as D (6 bases). From germline, CDR1 is MNHNS and CDR2 SASEGT. The V end was cut by 6 bases, the J end by 7 bases, with 18 bases between. This CDR3 has 14 amino acids. In DNA form, the CDR3 reads TGTGCCAGCAGCGCTGGACAGACTGGGAGTGGCTACACCTTC. This codes for CASSAGQTGSGYTF.

In this sample, this clone turned up a few times. CDR3 loop: CASSSSGGRYNEQFF. The CDR3 region has the DNA TGCGCCAGCAGCTCTAGCGGGGGTAGGTACAATGAGCAGTTCTTC. V and J are TRBV5-1 and TRBJ2-1; 10 bases map to TRBD2. Germline V gene lookup returns CDR1 SGHRS and CDR2 YFSETQ. J gave up 4 bases and V 3 bases, and 4 bases lay outside the gene matches. This CDR3 is 15 amino acids long.

This sequence joins TRBV7-9 and TRBJ2-7; D might be TRBD1 or TRBD2, each matching 7 bases. V gave up 4 bases and J gave up 4 bases, with 20 bases separating them. The CDR3 covers 16 residues. The V gene's germline CDR1 is SEHNR and CDR2 FQNEAQ (reference sequence). The CDR3 reads CASSSSMTRGGYEQYF. The CDR3 DNA follows: TGTGCCAGCAGCTCATCAATGACCAGGGGGGGATACGAGCAGTACTTC.

The V gene is TRBV30, the J gene TRBJ1-1; D ambiguous. Germline assignment: CDR1 GTSNPN and CDR2 SVGIG (reference sequence). V lost 4 bases and J lost 6, with 6 bases in between. The CDR3 runs 10 residues. The CDR3 DNA follows: TGTGCCTGGAATAGAGCTGAAGCTTTCTTT. Translated: CAWNRAEAFF.

V is TRBV11-2 and J is TRBJ2-5, with D unclear. Looked up from germline, CDR1 is SGHAT and CDR2 is FQNNGV. CDR3 size: 15 residues. The germline V and J ends were trimmed by 7 bases and 4 bases, with 19 bases remaining between them. CDR3 sequence reads: CASTPPQRLGETQYF. The CDR3 DNA reads as TGTGCCAGCACCCCCCCACAGCGATTAGGAGAGACCCAGTACTTC.

The chain is built from TRBV10-3 and TRBJ2-7; D is undetermined. With 0 bases removed from V and 6 bases from J, the gap between germline ends came to 6 bases. Germline V gene sequence: CDR1 ENHRY, CDR2 SYGVKD. There are 12 residues in the CDR3. CDR3 DNA sequence: TGTGCCATCAGTGAGTCGGGGATCGAGCAGTACTTC. Translation: CAISESGIEQYF.

This clone showed up just a few times. This chain links TRBV2 with TRBJ1-2, with D possibly TRBD1 on 5 matching bases. Germline loops: CDR1 SNHLY, CDR2 FYNNEI. V lost 4 bases, J lost 2 bases, and 14 bases lay in between. The CDR3 covers 15 residues. This CDR3 is CASSVLTGPNYGYTF. The CDR3 nucleotides are TGTGCCAGCAGTGTCCTAACAGGACCGAACTATGGCTACACCTTC.

The table lists this clone with a few counts. The chain carries TRBV19 and TRBJ2-4; D ambiguous. V was trimmed by 3 bases and J by 2 bases, leaving 8 bases between them. The CDR3 loop spans 14 amino acids. In germline, CDR1 is LNHDA, CDR2 SQIVND (reference sequence). In DNA form, the CDR3 reads TGTGCCAGTAGTATTGGCTCCTCCAAAAACATTCAGTACTTC. Encoded protein: CASSIGSSKNIQYF.